This T cell receptor (beta chain) was sequenced during a study of vaccination and CD4 T cells after COVID-19. Turning to the study itself: Six males and four females, two of them Hispanic, were enrolled as convalescents. Drawing of post-COVID samples took place a median roughly 100 days after diagnosis (range 35 to 161).

Treatment specified: approximately nine-day PBMC culture with coronavirus spike peptide pools or control peptides (ViraFEST assay). Under the ViraFEST approach, antigen-specific T cells were expanded with peptide pools and TCRs subsequently sequenced. With the Oncomine TCR Beta short-read assay, DNA from cultured CD4+ T cells was sequenced. Via MiXCR, TCRdb re-called the PCR reads, giving one row per CDR3 protein. The table records approximately 13,000 distinct CDR3 sequences, over 40% of them present only once. Concerning this clonotype: Its antigen is undetermined.

The sequencing sample was made of CD4+ T cells from blood, cultured in vitro. This sequence originates from a human donor who had recovered from COVID-19.

The CDR3 sequence is CSARQGNSNQPQHF. The CDR3 nucleotides are TGCAGTGCTCGACAGGGTAATAGCAATCAGCCCCAGCATTTT. The chain employs TRBV20-1 and TRBJ1-5, with 7 bases lining up with TRBD1. J was trimmed by 0 bases and V by 5 bases; bases with no gene match: 4. Germline V gene lookup returns CDR1 DFQATT and CDR2 SNEGSKA (reference sequence). This CDR3 spans 14 amino acids.